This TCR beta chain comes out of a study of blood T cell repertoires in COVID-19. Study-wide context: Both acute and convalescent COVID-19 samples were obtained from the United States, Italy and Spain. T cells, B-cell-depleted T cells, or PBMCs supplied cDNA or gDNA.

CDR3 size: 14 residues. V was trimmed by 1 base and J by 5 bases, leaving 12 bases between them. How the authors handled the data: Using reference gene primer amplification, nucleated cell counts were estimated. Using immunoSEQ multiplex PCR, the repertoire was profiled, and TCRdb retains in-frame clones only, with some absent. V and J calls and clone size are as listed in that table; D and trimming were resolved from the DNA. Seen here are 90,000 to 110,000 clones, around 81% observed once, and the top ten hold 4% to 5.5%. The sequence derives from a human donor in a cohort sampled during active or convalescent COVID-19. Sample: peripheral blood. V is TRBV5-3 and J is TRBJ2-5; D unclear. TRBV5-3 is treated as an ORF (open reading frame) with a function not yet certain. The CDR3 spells CARSLLSVLETQYF. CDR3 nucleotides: TGTGCCAGAAGCTTGCTAAGCGTATTGGAGACCCAGTACTTC.